The entry that follows covers one TCR beta chain sequence. These data originate in a study of PD-L1 blockade in urothelial cancer. Study in general: Prior exposure to chemotherapy in patients amounted to 0 to 3 regimens received.

Stated time point: peripheral blood 6 weeks after treatment start. The germline V gene has CDR1 MDHEN and CDR2 SYDVKM. The CDR3 covers 16 residues. Trimming removed 5 bases from V and 2 bases from J; junction bases left unmatched: 7. Sequencing was performed with immunoSEQ multiplex PCR; in TCRdb, only in-frame clones are kept and a portion is missing. The sample has about 130,000 clones; 86% are singletons. The starting material was PBMCs, obtained around atezolizumab (anti-PD-L1) treatment. This TCR derives from a man aged 45-65 years with urothelial cancer. The chain uses TRBV28 and TRBJ1-5; 9 nucleotides line up with TRBD1. The DNA for the CDR3 is TGTGCCAGCAGTCCCCGGGACAGGGCGGGCAATCAGCCCCAGCATTTT. As protein: CASSPRDRAGNQPQHF.